The clone carrying this TCR beta chain was found many times. Its target is unknown. V dropped 4 bases and J dropped 0 bases, with 6 bases sitting between them. The CDR3 totals 14 residues. Germline-derived CDR1 and CDR2 are MNHEY and SMNVEV (reference sequence). The source of the sample is a study of Ad26.COV2.S vaccination and SARS-CoV-2 variants. Overall study context: Vaccine-arm donor from the placebo-controlled COV1001 Ad26.COV2.S trial. General study findings and limits: Placebo recipients and vaccine recipients were similar in non-spike TCR breadth.

The method was immunoSEQ multiplex PCR; TCRdb's version includes in-frame clones alone and lacks a portion of them. The data hold about 440,000 clones, with 90% observed a single time. Treatment reported: 15 to 20 received Ad26.COV2.S at low or high dose, single or two shots; 5 received placebo; per-sample allocation not given. After the first vaccine or placebo injection, samples were drawn on day 63. The sample came from a Boston adult aged 18-55 years. Sample: peripheral blood, taken in a trial of Ad26.COV2.S vaccine versus placebo. The TCR comes from a person aged 18 to 59 who received the Ad26.COV2.S COVID-19 vaccine or a placebo. V is TRBV27 and J is TRBJ2-2, with no clear D. The CDR3 DNA is TGTGCCAGCAGTTGGGCCTCGAACACCGGGGAGCTGTTTTTT. It translates to CASSWASNTGELFF.